The 16 T cell receptor beta chains below come from one sample, sequenced in a study of blood T cell repertoires in COVID-19. The protocol was immunoSEQ multiplex PCR, while the TCRdb copy is restricted to in-frame clones and leaves out a portion. The top ten clones hold 11% of a sample with over 200,000 clones, 87% of them seen once. The material sequenced was PBMCs or T cells enriched from blood (not recorded which). These TCRs come from a man in his thirties or forties who had recovered from COVID-19.

This chain connects TRBV2 to TRBJ1-6; tentative D call: TRBD1 (6 bases). Germline CDR1 and CDR2: SNHLY and FYNNEI. V lost 6 bases, J lost 3 bases, and 12 bases lay in between. The CDR3 loop spans 15 amino acids. CDR3 loop: CASRPGQSYNSPLHF. CDR3 sequence (DNA): TGTGCCAGCAGACCTGGACAGAGCTATAATTCACCCCTCCACTTT. Based on the CDR3 plus reference TRBV2 and TRBJ1-6, the full variable domain is EPEVTQTPSHQVTQMGQEVILRCVPISNHLYFYWYRQILGQKVEFLVSFYNNEISEKSEIFDDQFSVERPDGSNFTLKIRSTKLEDSAMYFCASRPGQSYNSPLHFGNGTRLTVT.

CDR3 DNA: TGCAGCGTTCGACTAGCGACCTCCTCAGATACGCAGTATTTT. This codes for CSVRLATSSDTQYF. The genes are TRBV29-1 and TRBJ2-3, with TRBD2 matching 8 bases. Germline CDR1 reads SQVTM; CDR2 reads ANQGSEA. V shed 5 bases and J 4 bases; nucleotides not matched to a gene: 8. This CDR3 contains 14 residues.

V usage is TRBV12-3 or TRBV12-4 and J usage is TRBJ1-2; a weak D match, TRBD1 (6 bases). The CDR3 consists of 13 residues. V lost 3 bases, J lost 4 bases, and 9 bases lay in between. The CDR3 loop reads CASSFRGAYGYTF. The CDR3 bases are TGTGCCAGCAGTTTTCGGGGGGCCTATGGCTACACCTTC.

The rearrangement uses TRBV3-1 (or the pseudogene TRBV3-2) and TRBJ1-1; D call uncertain. This CDR3 contains 14 residues. Germline lookup yields CDR1 LGHDT and CDR2 YNNKEL (reference sequence). Trimming pared 1 base from V and 4 bases from J, leaving 10 bases between. CDR3 sequence (DNA): TGTGCCAGCAGCCAAGTAGGAGGGATCACTGAAGCTTTCTTT. This gives the protein CASSQVGGITEAFF.

The chain joins TRBV5-4 to TRBJ2-7, with 9 nucleotides matching TRBD1. CDR3 length: 16 amino acids. Germline CDR1 and CDR2: SGHNT and YYREEE (reference sequence). V lost 3 bases, J lost 1 base, and 8 bases stayed unmatched. CDR3 nucleotides: TGTGCCAGCAGCTCGGGGTACGGGACAGGGTCCTACGAGCAGTACTTC. Translating gives CASSSGYGTGSYEQYF.

This chain connects TRBV6-4 to TRBJ1-5; no firm D call. CDR1 is MRHNA and CDR2 is SNTAGT in the germline V gene. This CDR3 is built from 13 residues. V shed 4 bases and J shed 8 bases, with 12 bases lying between them. The CDR3 spells CASSGELGEPQHF. The DNA of the CDR3 is TGTGCCAGCAGTGGGGAGTTGGGAGAGCCCCAGCATTTT.

The chain recombines TRBV18 with TRBJ2-7; TRBD2 is a possible D gene (6 bases). Trimming removed 4 bases at V and 3 bases at J, with 19 bases between. Germline V gene sequence: CDR1 KGHSH, CDR2 LQKENI. This CDR3 is 16 amino acids long. The DNA of the CDR3 is TGTGCCAGCTCACTGACCCGGGGGAGCGCCGACTACGAGCAGTACTTC. Amino acids: CASSLTRGSADYEQYF.

The chain is built from TRBV11-2 and TRBJ1-6; D remains unclear. The germline CDR1 and CDR2 sequences are SGHAT and FQNNGV. There are 12 residues in the CDR3. V shed 1 base and J shed 16 bases, with 11 bases lying between them. The CDR3 loop reads CASSLVQSRLHF. CDR3 sequence (DNA): TGTGCCAGCAGCTTAGTCCAATCACGGCTCCACTTT.

The CDR3 here is CAWSGGVEAFF. CDR3 DNA: TGTGCCTGGAGTGGGGGCGTTGAAGCTTTCTTT. The gene calls are TRBV30 and TRBJ1-1; perhaps TRBD1 as D (5 bases). Germline V gene sequence: CDR1 GTSNPN, CDR2 SVGIG (reference sequence). Trimming took 1 base from V and 7 from J, leaving 7 bases between them. The CDR3 loop spans 11 amino acids. Full variable domain (remainder filled in from reference TRBV30 and TRBJ1-1): SQTIHQWPATLVQPVGSPLSLECTVEGTSNPNLYWYRQAAGRGLQLLFYSVGIGQISSEVPQNLSASRPQDRQFILSSKKLLLSDSGFYLCAWSGGVEAFFGQGTRLTVV.

V gene TRBV2 combines with J gene TRBJ1-1; D ambiguous. The ends were cut back, 5 bases at V and 4 bases at J, with 14 bases in the middle. There are 14 residues in the CDR3. The germline V gene has CDR1 SNHLY and CDR2 FYNNEI. The CDR3 reads CASSLHGEITEAFF. The CDR3 DNA reads as TGTGCCAGCAGTCTTCATGGGGAGATCACTGAAGCTTTCTTT.

For the CDR3, the DNA is TGTGCCAGCAGCTTAGACCTCTCTACCCTTAATTCACCCCTCCACTTT. Translated, it gives CASSLDLSTLNSPLHF. The rearrangement uses TRBV7-2 and TRBJ1-6; D is ambiguous. CDR3 length: 16 residues. Trimming left V 1 base short and J 6 bases short, with 13 bases between. The V gene's germline CDR1 is SGHTA and CDR2 FQGNSA. The entire variable domain, with the rest obtained from reference TRBV7-2 and TRBJ1-6, is as follows: GAGVSQSPSNKVTEKGKDVELRCDPISGHTALYWYRQSLGQGLEFLIYFQGNSAPDKSGLPSDRFSAERTGGSVSTLTIQRTQQEDSAVYLCASSLDLSTLNSPLHFGNGTRLTVT.

V and J are TRBV5-1 and TRBJ1-2, with 7 bases lining up with TRBD1. The CDR3 contains 15 residues. Germline V gives CDR1 SGHRS, CDR2 YFSETQ. Trimming removed 4 bases from V and 3 bases from J; junction bases left unmatched: 9. The CDR3 coding sequence is TGCGCCAGCAGCCCAGACAGGGCGGACTACTATGGCTACACCTTC. Translating it yields CASSPDRADYYGYTF.

The chain recombines TRBV2 with TRBJ2-1, with 7 nucleotides matching TRBD2. Germline-derived CDR1 and CDR2 are SNHLY and FYNNEI. J lost 8 bases, V lost 6 bases, and 16 bases had no gene match. This CDR3 contains 16 residues. CDR3 bases: TGTGCCAGCAGACCCTCCCCTTCGGGGGGTACGCATGAGCAGTTCTTC. This sequence encodes CASRPSPSGGTHEQFF.

This clone turned up a few times. The chain recombines TRBV18 with TRBJ1-6, with D uncertain. Looked up from germline, CDR1 is KGHSH and CDR2 is LQKENI. The CDR3 totals 15 residues. Trimming shortened V by 3 bases and J by 8 bases, and 14 bases separated the two germline ends. The DNA of the CDR3 is TGTGCCAGCTCACCGAGCGTCCGGGGAGATTCACCCCTCCACTTT. Amino acid sequence: CASSPSVRGDSPLHF.

The chain employs TRBV5-1 and TRBJ1-1, with D hard to call. Per germline, CDR1 SGHRS and CDR2 YFSETQ. V shed 4 bases and J shed 4 bases, with 17 bases lying between them. This CDR3 is built from 15 residues. The CDR3 region is CASSVREGVGTEAFF. The CDR3 DNA follows: TGCGCCAGCAGCGTACGAGAGGGTGTTGGCACTGAAGCTTTCTTT.

The rearrangement links TRBV9 to TRBJ2-7, with 8 bases fitting TRBD1. Germline assignment: CDR1 SGDLS and CDR2 YYNGEE. The CDR3 totals 15 residues. Losses at the gene ends were 1 base for V and 2 bases for J; bases not matched to a gene: 5. CDR3 loop: CASSVRTGITYEQYF. The CDR3 coding sequence is TGTGCCAGCAGCGTACGGACAGGGATCACCTACGAGCAGTACTTC.